The 18 T cell receptor beta chains below were found in one sample sequenced in a study of blood T cell repertoires in COVID-19 (dated by TCRdb to between 2020 and 2021). The library was made by the immunoSEQ multiplex PCR assay. TCRdb mirrors the immuneACCESS table, restricted to in-frame sequences. Some clones are absent from its copies; in checked studies, under half trace to an unresolved V gene, and the reason for the others is unknown. The sample table lists roughly 110,000 clones, more than 70% of them with a count of one. The ten most abundant clones make up nearly 5% of the sample. The sequencing input was peripheral blood. These receptors originate from a man between 40 and 49 years old with active or convalescent COVID-19.

The rearrangement joins TRBV10-2 to TRBJ2-2; 11 bases are a match to TRBD2. The junction had 6 bases not matched to a gene; V was cut back by 5 bases and J by 7 bases. The CDR3 is 15 residues long. Germline lookup yields CDR1 WSHSY and CDR2 SAAADI. The CDR3 region is CASSRLAGMGGELFF. The DNA for the CDR3 is TGCGCCAGCAGTAGACTAGCGGGAATGGGCGGGGAGCTGTTTTTT.

V and J are TRBV7-2 and TRBJ2-2, with a weak D call TRBD2 (5 bases). Trimming shortened V by 5 bases and J by 2 bases, and 12 bases separated the two germline ends. The CDR3 spans 15 residues. Germline CDR1 reads SGHTA; CDR2 reads FQGNSA. The CDR3 nucleotides are TGTGCCAGCAGCACTGACTACACTAACACCGGGGAGCTGTTTTTT. This encodes CASSTDYTNTGELFF.

This clone was recorded a few times. This chain connects TRBV6-6 to TRBJ2-1; the D gene is possibly TRBD1 (5 bases). The germline CDR1 and CDR2 sequences are MNHNY and SVGAGI (reference sequence). V lost 5 bases, J lost 6 bases, and 17 bases lay in between. The CDR3 covers 15 residues. The CDR3 sequence is CASSPGVQGSNEQFF. The CDR3 DNA reads as TGTGCCAGCAGTCCTGGGGTTCAGGGCAGCAATGAGCAGTTCTTC.

This clone was found a few times. The chain carries TRBV2 and TRBJ2-1; TRBD1 agrees at 11 bases. This CDR3 spans 14 amino acids. Germline CDR1 is SNHLY and CDR2 is FYNNEI. J gave up 7 bases and V 7 bases, and 6 bases lay outside the gene matches. CDR3 residues: CASKGQGDWNEQFF. DNA for the CDR3: TGTGCCAGCAAGGGACAGGGGGATTGGAATGAGCAGTTCTTC.

J is TRBJ2-5 and V is TRBV10-3, with 9 positions matching TRBD2. J lost 5 bases, V lost 0 bases, and 4 bases had no gene match. Per germline, CDR1 ENHRY and CDR2 SYGVKD. CDR3 length: 15 amino acids. The CDR3 protein is CAISESGTSWETQYF. CDR3 nucleotides: TGTGCCATCAGTGAGTCCGGGACTAGCTGGGAGACCCAGTACTTC.

CDR3 DNA sequence: TGCGCCAGCAGCCCGGGGGAGGACTTCATGAACACTGAAGCTTTCTTT. Its protein product is CASSPGEDFMNTEAFF. The V call is TRBV5-1, the J call TRBJ1-1, with TRBD1 as a possible D gene (5 bases). This CDR3 spans 16 amino acids. V was cut by 4 bases and J by 0 bases, with 16 bases left in between. Germline V gives CDR1 SGHRS, CDR2 YFSETQ.

Written as DNA, the CDR3 is TGCGCCAGCAGCCCGGGACTAGCGGGAGGGATCTACAATGAGCAGTTCTTC. This translates into CASSPGLAGGIYNEQFF. V gene TRBV5-1 combines with J gene TRBJ2-1; TRBD2 matches at 16 bases. V lost 4 bases to trimming and J lost 3 bases; unmatched junction nucleotides: 4. Germline CDR1 SGHRS, CDR2 YFSETQ. The CDR3 extends over 17 amino acids.

J is TRBJ2-5 and V is TRBV5-1; D perhaps matches TRBD1 (7 bases). The CDR3 loop spans 14 amino acids. CDR1 is SGHRS, CDR2 YFSETQ, per germline. Deletions cut 1 base from V and 5 bases from J, with 12 bases between. The CDR3 loop reads CASSLTGGQETQYF. The CDR3 DNA is TGCGCCAGCAGCTTGACCGGGGGACAGGAGACCCAGTACTTC.

The V and J genes are TRBV7-8 and TRBJ1-2, with a possible D match to TRBD1 (6 bases). The germline V and J ends were trimmed by 1 base and 8 bases, with 20 bases remaining between them. Germline-derived CDR1 and CDR2 are SGHVS and FQNEAQ. This CDR3 region has 16 residues. CDR3 sequence reads: CASSLEAGTTKQGYTF. The CDR3 nucleotides are TGTGCCAGCAGCTTAGAAGCCGGGACAACTAAACAAGGCTACACCTTC. Looking up the rest from reference TRBV7-8 and TRBJ1-2 gives the full variable domain: GAGVSQSPRYKVAKRGQDVALRCDPISGHVSLFWYQQALGQGPEFLTYFQNEAQLDKSGLPSDRFFAERPEGSVSTLKIQRTQQEDSAVYLCASSLEAGTTKQGYTFGSGTRLTVV.

This sequence joins TRBV7-2 and TRBJ2-7; TRBD2 aligns across 11 bases. Germline assignment: CDR1 SGHTA and CDR2 FQGNSA. The CDR3 covers 14 residues. V lost 7 bases and J lost 5; bases outside the gene matches: 7. The CDR3 loop is CASTTRLAGNEQYF. The DNA of the CDR3 is TGTGCCAGCACAACCCGACTAGCGGGAAACGAGCAGTACTTC.

This clone was seen only once. The rearrangement joins TRBV3-1 (or the pseudogene TRBV3-2) to TRBJ2-3, with D possibly matching TRBD1 (6 bases). The CDR3 is 15 residues long. Germline V CDR1 and CDR2: LGHDT, YNNKEL (reference sequence). V was clipped by 4 bases and J by 3 bases, with 14 bases between them. The CDR3 DNA sequence: TGTGCCAGCAGCCTGGGGGCGAGCGCGACAGATACGCAGTATTTT. Translating gives CASSLGASATDTQYF.

The chain combines TRBV5-1 with TRBJ2-7; 8 bases agree with TRBD1. J gave up 7 bases and V 4 bases, and 4 bases lay outside the gene matches. CDR3 length equals 12 residues. Germline V gives CDR1 SGHRS, CDR2 YFSETQ. The CDR3, as DNA: TGCGCCAGCAGCCCAGGACAGGGAGAGCAGTACTTC. Protein product: CASSPGQGEQYF.

This clone was found once. The V gene is TRBV5-8, the J gene TRBJ2-1; D gene ambiguous. Germline V gene data show CDR1 as SGHTS and CDR2 as YDEGEE. The V gene lost 0 bases and the J gene lost 2 bases, with 9 bases spanning the gap. This CDR3 comprises 15 residues. This CDR3 is CASSLAGVPYNEQFF. The CDR3 coding sequence is TGTGCCAGCAGCTTGGCCGGAGTCCCCTACAATGAGCAGTTCTTC.

V is TRBV19 and J is TRBJ2-3, with 7 nucleotides matching TRBD1. The V and J ends lost 7 bases and 2 bases, in that order; junction bases with no gene match: 6. This CDR3 region has 14 residues. Germline loops: CDR1 LNHDA, CDR2 SQIVND (reference sequence). CDR3 sequence (DNA): TGTGCCAGTAAACGGGACAGAGCCACAGATACGCAGTATTTT. Translation: CASKRDRATDTQYF.

Concerning this clone: Within the sample, other DNA sequences also encode this same CDR3. The genes are TRBV30 and TRBJ1-6; no clear D gene. Trimming removed 0 bases from V and 0 bases from J, with 6 bases in between. CDR3 length: 15 amino acids. Germline loops: CDR1 GTSNPN, CDR2 SVGIG (reference sequence). The CDR3 bases are TGTGCCTGGAGTGTCGGGAGCTCCTATAATTCACCCCTCCACTTT. Protein sequence: CAWSVGSSYNSPLHF.

The chain combines TRBV19 with TRBJ1-5; 7 nucleotides line up with TRBD1. The junction had 14 bases not matched to a gene; V was cut back by 2 bases and J by 7 bases. Looked up from germline, CDR1 is LNHDA and CDR2 is SQIVND (reference sequence). The CDR3 sequence is 17 residues long. The CDR3: CASSIPPRVAGGQPQHF. In DNA form, the CDR3 reads TGTGCCAGTAGTATACCCCCTAGGGTGGCAGGGGGGCAGCCCCAGCATTTT.

This clone was picked up many times. The rearrangement links TRBV28 to TRBJ2-7, with D unclear. The CDR3 has 14 amino acids. V was cut by 3 bases and J by 5 bases, with 14 bases left in between. Germline V gene data show CDR1 as MDHEN and CDR2 as SYDVKM. CDR3 region: CASSLWQAPDEQYF. DNA for the CDR3: TGTGCCAGCAGTTTGTGGCAGGCCCCGGACGAGCAGTACTTC.

This clone has just a few counts. The chain couples TRBV6-6 to TRBJ1-1; no definite D call. The germline V gene encodes CDR1 MNHNY and CDR2 SVGAGI (reference sequence). Trimming left V 7 bases short and J 2 bases short, with 14 bases between. The CDR3 consists of 14 residues. The CDR3 spells CASKGERGNTEAFF. CDR3 nucleotide sequence: TGTGCCAGCAAGGGAGAACGAGGTAACACTGAAGCTTTCTTT.